The rows below give T cell receptor beta chains drawn from one sample of a study of cytomegalovirus exposure and HLA in healthy donors. Sequencing was performed with immunoSEQ multiplex PCR; in TCRdb, only in-frame clones are kept and a portion is missing. Of 150,000 to 200,000 clones listed, 76% were seen once; the top ten hold 2.5% to 3.5%. The sequenced sample consisted of PBMCs. Receptors originate from a male donor in good health and CMV-seronegative. Each CDR3 is given with its conserved first and last residue. The D gene is left open where the match is weak. Only part of the rows carry a size: once, few, many, or a class if the clone is expanded.

d_call j_call v_call clone_size cdr3_nt cdr3_aa
- TRBJ1-1 TRBV7-3 - TGTGCCAGCCCCGGGAACACTGAAGCTTTCTTT CASPGNTEAFF
TRBD1 TRBJ2-2 TRBV14 - TGTGCCAGCAGCCTCGGGACAGGCGCTTGGGAGCTGTTTTTT CASSLGTGAWELFF
- TRBJ1-5 TRBV6-5 - TGTGCCAGCAGCCCCGGCCTCGGGAATCAGCCCCAGCATTTT CASSPGLGNQPQHF
- TRBJ2-7 TRBV30 - TGTGCCTGGAGTGCACAGAGCTACGAGCAGTACTTC CAWSAQSYEQYF
- TRBJ2-7 TRBV10-3 - TGTGCCATCAAGGGGTCACAGACGGGCTCCTACGAGCAGTACTTC CAIKGSQTGSYEQYF
TRBD1 TRBJ2-2 TRBV18 - TGTGCCAGCTTGTGGGCAGGGGGCACCGGGGAGCTGTTTTTT CASLWAGGTGELFF
- TRBJ1-1 TRBV27 - TGTGCCAGCAGCTCTTCTTTTATGAACACTGAAGCTTTCTTT CASSSSFMNTEAFF
- TRBJ2-3 TRBV5-1 - TGCGCCAGCAGCTTAGGGGACATCACAGATACGCAGTATTTT CASSLGDITDTQYF
- TRBJ2-5 TRBV5-1 - TGCGCCAGCAGCTTGGGTGCAGGGGTACAAGAGACCCAGTACTTC CASSLGAGVQETQYF
- TRBJ2-7 TRBV4-2 - TGTGCCAGCAGCGCGGGATACGGCGGTATACGGTCCGTCTACGAGCAGTACTTC CASSAGYGGIRSVYEQYF
TRBD1 TRBJ1-1 TRBV18 - TGTGCCAGCTCAGAAGCCGGGACAGAGAACACTGAAGCTTTCTTT CASSEAGTENTEAFF
- TRBJ2-6 TRBV9 - TGTGCCAGCAGCGGGACAGACCGCTCTGGGGCCAACGTCCTGACTTTC CASSGTDRSGANVLTF
- TRBJ1-2 TRBV20-1 few TGCAGTGCTAGGCAGGGAAGTGGCTACACCTTC CSARQGSGYTF
TRBD1 TRBJ2-3 TRBV28 - TGTGCCAGCAGTCTACCTACAGGGGCGGCAGATACGCAGTATTTT CASSLPTGAADTQYF
- TRBJ2-1 TRBV29-1 - TGCAGCGCTACCTCAGGGTACAATGAGCAGTTCTTC CSATSGYNEQFF
- TRBJ1-2 TRBV5-4 - TGTGCCAGCAGCGTACCCAGGGGTGGGGGTAACTATGGCTACACCTTC CASSVPRGGGNYGYTF
TRBD1 TRBJ2-2 TRBV18 - TGTGCCAGCTCACAGCGACAGGGGGCAACGAACACCGGGGAGCTGTTTTTT CASSQRQGATNTGELFF
TRBD1 TRBJ2-5 TRBV19 - TGTGCCAGTAGTCTATGGGGGACAGGCGGCCATAGGGGGACCCAGTACTTC CASSLWGTGGHRGTQYF
TRBD2 TRBJ2-1 TRBV5-1 once TGCGCCAGCAGCTCGGGACTAGCGAAAACGAATGAGCAGTTCTTC CASSSGLAKTNEQFF
- TRBJ2-5 TRBV7-9 - TGTGCCAGCAGCTTAGGACAGTTTAAAGAGACCCAGTACTTC CASSLGQFKETQYF
TRBD1 TRBJ2-6 TRBV28 - TGTGCCACATCCGGGACAGTGACCTCTGGGGCCAACGTCCTGACTTTC CATSGTVTSGANVLTF
TRBD1 TRBJ2-5 TRBV2 - TGTGCCAGCAGGGGGGGGACAGGGGGCCAAGAGACCCAGTACTTC CASRGGTGGQETQYF
TRBD2 TRBJ2-2 TRBV7-7 - TGTGCTAGCAGCGCCTCACGAGCGGGGGCTCTCACCGGGGAGCTGTTTTTT CASSASRAGALTGELFF
TRBD1 TRBJ2-7 TRBV6-6 - TGTGCCACCACCAGCCCGACAGGGCTGAATGAGTACTTC CATTSPTGLNEYF
- TRBJ2-5 TRBV7-9 - TGTGCCAGCAGCTTGCGCGGGACCCAAGAGACCCAGTACTTC CASSLRGTQETQYF
TRBD1 TRBJ2-7 TRBV11-2 few TGTGCCAGCAGCTTAAGTTGGACAGGGGTCCCCTACGAGCAGTACTTC CASSLSWTGVPYEQYF
- TRBJ2-2 TRBV9 - TGTGCCAGCAGCGGCCTGGGACTCACTACCGGGGAGCTGTTTTTT CASSGLGLTTGELFF
TRBD2 TRBJ2-1 TRBV5-4 - TGTGCCAGCAGCTTGAAAGCGGGGGGGCCCAATGAGCAGTTCTTC CASSLKAGGPNEQFF
TRBD1 TRBJ2-2 TRBV28 - TGTGCCAGCAGTCCCGGGACAGCCAACACCGGGGAGCTGTTTTTT CASSPGTANTGELFF
TRBD1 TRBJ1-1 TRBV7-9 once TGTGCCAGCAGCTTAGTAGGGGGCTTCACTGAAGCTTTCTTT CASSLVGGFTEAFF
- TRBJ1-5 TRBV6-5 - TGTGCCAGCAGTTCCGGGATAAACAATCAGCCCCAGCATTTT CASSSGINNQPQHF
TRBD1 TRBJ2-1 TRBV18 - TGTGCCAGCTCATTTTCGGACAGGGGGCTTTCCTCCTACAATGAGCAGTTCTTC CASSFSDRGLSSYNEQFF
TRBD1 TRBJ2-2 TRBV7-9 - TGTGCCAGCAGCCAAAGGACAGGGGGTAACACCGGGGAGCTGTTTTTT CASSQRTGGNTGELFF
- TRBJ1-2 TRBV10-2 - TGCGCCAGCAGCGGGGGGGCGGGTGGCTACACCTTC CASSGGAGGYTF
- TRBJ1-3 TRBV7-2 - TGTGCCAGCAGCTTGGATGGGACATCTGGAAACACCATATATTTT CASSLDGTSGNTIYF
TRBD2 TRBJ2-1 TRBV11-2 once TGTGCCAGCAGCTCCGGACTAGCGGGCTACAATGAGCAGTTCTTC CASSSGLAGYNEQFF
- TRBJ2-7 TRBV5-1 once TGCGCCAGCAGCTTGGGGGTGACTAGTTACGAGCAGTACTTC CASSLGVTSYEQYF
TRBD1 TRBJ2-7 TRBV14 - TGTGCCAGCAGCCAAGAGGGACAGGGGAAGCAGTACTTC CASSQEGQGKQYF
- TRBJ2-1 TRBV7-3 - TGTGCCAGCAGCCCGGGGACTGTTACGTTCTTC CASSPGTVTFF
- TRBJ2-7 TRBV28 - TGTGCCAGCACTCCCCTGAGGGGGAAGGAACACGAGCAGTACTTC CASTPLRGKEHEQYF
- TRBJ1-3 TRBV6-5 - TGTGCCAGCAGTCCGGGACTCCAAAACACCATATATTTT CASSPGLQNTIYF
TRBD2 TRBJ2-1 TRBV11-3 - TGTGCCAGCAGCTTACCTTCACGGGGAGCGGGGGGGCAGAATGAGCAGTTCTTC CASSLPSRGAGGQNEQFF
TRBD1 TRBJ1-5 TRBV7-2 - TGTGCCAGCAGCTTGTTACGGACAGGGGTGAACAATCAGCCCCAGCATTTT CASSLLRTGVNNQPQHF
- TRBJ1-6 TRBV28 - TGTGCCAGCAGTTTAGTACGACAGTATAATTCACCCCTCCACTTT CASSLVRQYNSPLHF
- TRBJ1-5 TRBV1 once TGCACCAGCAGCCAATCGGACAGGGGGGGATATAGCAATCAGCCCCAGCATTTT CTSSQSDRGGYSNQPQHF
TRBD1 TRBJ1-2 TRBV28 - TGTGCCAGCAGTTACGACAGGGGGCGCGGCTACACCTTC CASSYDRGRGYTF
TRBD2 TRBJ2-3 TRBV11-1 - TGTGCCAGCATCCCCTCTAGCGGGGGGGCCTTCGATACGCAGTATTTT CASIPSSGGAFDTQYF
- TRBJ2-7 TRBV28 few TGTGCCAGCAGTATGACAGTGGACTCCTACGAGCAGTACTTC CASSMTVDSYEQYF
TRBD2 TRBJ2-7 TRBV2 - TGTGCCAGCAGGCGGGGGGGCAATAACGAGCAGTACTTC CASRRGGNNEQYF
- TRBJ1-4 TRBV9 - TGTGCCAGCAGCGTCGCCTCGGGGGACGTTACTGAAAAACTGTTTTTT CASSVASGDVTEKLFF
- TRBJ2-7 TRBV4-2 few TGTGCCAGCAGCCACCCCGACCAGGGCTACGAGCAGTACTTC CASSHPDQGYEQYF
- TRBJ1-1 TRBV6-5 - TGTGCCAGCAGTTACTCGAGAAGGGGGAACACTGAAGCTTTCTTT CASSYSRRGNTEAFF